A selection of T cell receptor beta chains follows, all from one sample in a study of response to subunit inactivated influenza vaccine. Via MiXCR, TCRdb re-called the RT-PCR reads, giving one row per CDR3 protein. Of a few hundred thousand distinct CDR3 sequences listed, around 15% are singletons. The sample was PBMCs from blood, taken 11 to 12 days after vaccination. These receptors all come from a man aged 45-65 years who received an inactivated influenza vaccine. Each CDR3 is given with its conserved first and last residue. Each record gives: J gene, V gene, clone size, CDR3 length, D gene, CDR3 protein, CDR3 DNA. The D gene is left open where the match is weak. The listing skips clone size in some rows; elsewhere it reads once, few, many or a size class.

J gene: TRBJ1-2; V gene: TRBV7-9; clone size: -; CDR3 length: 13; D gene: -; CDR3 protein: CASSEHKSYGYTF; CDR3 DNA: TGTGCCAGCAGCGAACACAAGTCCTATGGCTACACCTTC
J gene: TRBJ2-7; V gene: TRBV3-1; clone size: -; CDR3 length: 15; D gene: -; CDR3 protein: CASSQDLPGPYEQYF; CDR3 DNA: TGTGCCAGCAGCCAAGATCTTCCGGGCCCCTACGAGCAGTACTTC
J gene: TRBJ2-1; V gene: TRBV28; clone size: -; CDR3 length: 14; D gene: -; CDR3 protein: CASSSPGGRGEQFF; CDR3 DNA: TGTGCCAGCAGTTCTCCTGGGGGCCGAGGTGAGCAGTTCTTC
J gene: TRBJ2-2; V gene: TRBV5-1; clone size: few; CDR3 length: 17; D gene: -; CDR3 protein: CASSLDRGLASTGELFF; CDR3 DNA: TGCGCCAGCAGCTTGGACCGGGGGCTAGCGAGCACCGGGGAGCTGTTTTTT
J gene: TRBJ2-2; V gene: TRBV11-2; clone size: -; CDR3 length: 16; D gene: -; CDR3 protein: CASSLEIGANTGELFF; CDR3 DNA: TGTGCCAGCAGCTTAGAAATCGGGGCGAACACCGGGGAGCTGTTTTTT
J gene: TRBJ2-3; V gene: TRBV15; clone size: -; CDR3 length: 16; D gene: TRBD2; CDR3 protein: CATSRDLAGGPDTQYF; CDR3 DNA: TGTGCCACCAGCAGAGATCTAGCGGGGGGGCCAGATACGCAGTATTTT
J gene: TRBJ2-7; V gene: TRBV12-3/TRBV12-4; clone size: few; CDR3 length: 16; D gene: TRBD2; CDR3 protein: CASSPGLAGASYEQYF; CDR3 DNA: TGTGCCAGCAGCCCGGGACTAGCGGGGGCCTCCTACGAGCAGTACTTC
J gene: TRBJ2-7; V gene: TRBV7-9; clone size: few; CDR3 length: 13; D gene: -; CDR3 protein: CASSSPSRGEQYF; CDR3 DNA: TGTGCCAGCAGCTCCCCTTCCAGAGGCGAGCAGTACTTC
J gene: TRBJ2-6; V gene: TRBV4-3; clone size: -; CDR3 length: 16; D gene: -; CDR3 protein: CASSQDRASGANVLTF; CDR3 DNA: TGCGCCAGCAGCCAAGACAGGGCTTCTGGGGCCAACGTCCTGACTTTC
J gene: TRBJ2-3; V gene: TRBV3-1; clone size: few; CDR3 length: 13; D gene: -; CDR3 protein: CASRPRYTDTQYF; CDR3 DNA: TGTGCCAGCCGCCCGCGGTACACAGATACGCAGTATTTT
J gene: TRBJ1-4; V gene: TRBV20-1; clone size: few; CDR3 length: 13; D gene: TRBD1; CDR3 protein: CSAADRAGEKLFF; CDR3 DNA: TGCAGTGCTGCGGACAGGGCTGGTGAAAAACTGTTTTTT
J gene: TRBJ2-1; V gene: TRBV24-1; clone size: -; CDR3 length: 15; D gene: TRBD2; CDR3 protein: CATSDLSGGYNEQFF; CDR3 DNA: TGTGCCACCAGTGATTTATCGGGGGGATACAATGAGCAGTTCTTC
J gene: TRBJ2-3; V gene: TRBV7-9; clone size: few; CDR3 length: 14; D gene: TRBD2; CDR3 protein: CASSTSGKTDTQYF; CDR3 DNA: TGTGCCAGCAGTACTAGCGGAAAAACAGATACGCAGTATTTT
J gene: TRBJ2-7; V gene: TRBV15; clone size: many; CDR3 length: 14; D gene: TRBD2; CDR3 protein: CATAPAGVRYEQYF; CDR3 DNA: TGTGCCACCGCACCAGCGGGAGTGCGCTACGAGCAGTACTTC
J gene: TRBJ1-1; V gene: TRBV11-3; clone size: -; CDR3 length: 15; D gene: -; CDR3 protein: CASSLVPGPPAEAFF; CDR3 DNA: TGTGCCAGCAGCTTAGTGCCAGGGCCCCCCGCTGAAGCTTTCTTT
J gene: TRBJ2-2; V gene: TRBV6-2/TRBV6-3; clone size: few; CDR3 length: 16; D gene: -; CDR3 protein: CASSHGGGGADGELFF; CDR3 DNA: TGTGCCAGCAGCCACGGGGGAGGGGGCGCCGACGGGGAGCTGTTTTTT
J gene: TRBJ2-2; V gene: TRBV12-3/TRBV12-4; clone size: few; CDR3 length: 14; D gene: TRBD1; CDR3 protein: CASARTGWTGELFF; CDR3 DNA: TGTGCCAGCGCCAGGACAGGGTGGACCGGGGAGCTGTTTTTT
J gene: TRBJ1-5; V gene: TRBV20-1; clone size: many; CDR3 length: 14; D gene: -; CDR3 protein: CSARAWAVNQPQHF; CDR3 DNA: TGCAGTGCTAGAGCGTGGGCGGTGAATCAGCCCCAGCATTTT
J gene: TRBJ2-4; V gene: TRBV11-1; clone size: many; CDR3 length: 19; D gene: -; CDR3 protein: CASSPAINSQGRAKNIQYF; CDR3 DNA: TGTGCCAGCAGCCCAGCGATCAATTCACAGGGAAGGGCCAAAAACATTCAGTACTTC
J gene: TRBJ2-1; V gene: TRBV5-1; clone size: few; CDR3 length: 15; D gene: -; CDR3 protein: CASSRDTGFFNEQFF; CDR3 DNA: TGCGCCAGCAGCCGTGATACAGGGTTTTTCAATGAGCAGTTCTTC
J gene: TRBJ2-7; V gene: TRBV12-3/TRBV12-4; clone size: -; CDR3 length: 15; D gene: TRBD2; CDR3 protein: CASSLHPSGSYEQYF; CDR3 DNA: TGTGCCAGCAGTTTACACCCTAGCGGGTCCTACGAGCAGTACTTC
J gene: TRBJ2-2; V gene: TRBV10-3; clone size: -; CDR3 length: 13; D gene: -; CDR3 protein: CAIRQATTGELFF; CDR3 DNA: TGTGCCATCCGGCAGGCTACTACCGGGGAGCTGTTTTTT
J gene: TRBJ2-7; V gene: TRBV20-1; clone size: -; CDR3 length: 15; D gene: -; CDR3 protein: CSARDLVGRSYEQYF; CDR3 DNA: TGCAGTGCTAGAGATCTGGTTGGACGCTCCTACGAGCAGTACTTC
J gene: TRBJ1-6; V gene: TRBV7-2; clone size: -; CDR3 length: 14; D gene: TRBD1; CDR3 protein: CASSYRGDNSPLHF; CDR3 DNA: TGTGCCAGCAGTTACAGGGGGGATAATTCACCCCTCCACTTT
J gene: TRBJ2-7; V gene: TRBV19; clone size: -; CDR3 length: 14; D gene: -; CDR3 protein: CASSIRRESYEQYF; CDR3 DNA: TGTGCCAGTAGTATTAGGAGGGAGAGTTACGAGCAGTACTTC
J gene: TRBJ2-2; V gene: TRBV4-2; clone size: -; CDR3 length: 17; D gene: TRBD2; CDR3 protein: CASSLPPDREGTGELFF; CDR3 DNA: TGTGCCAGCAGCCTACCACCGGACCGGGAGGGCACCGGGGAGCTGTTTTTT
J gene: TRBJ2-2; V gene: TRBV2; clone size: many; CDR3 length: 14; D gene: -; CDR3 protein: CATGGGSGTGELFF; CDR3 DNA: TGTGCCACCGGAGGGGGCTCTGGCACCGGGGAGCTGTTTTTT
J gene: TRBJ1-3; V gene: TRBV29-1; clone size: few; CDR3 length: 11; D gene: -; CDR3 protein: CSVEGGNTIYF; CDR3 DNA: TGCAGCGTTGAAGGGGGAAACACCATATATTTT
J gene: TRBJ1-5; V gene: TRBV12-3/TRBV12-4; clone size: -; CDR3 length: 12; D gene: -; CDR3 protein: CASQGGNQPQHF; CDR3 DNA: TGTGCCAGCCAGGGCGGCAATCAGCCCCAGCATTTT
J gene: TRBJ1-5; V gene: TRBV12-3/TRBV12-4; clone size: few; CDR3 length: 14; D gene: TRBD1; CDR3 protein: CASSLTGDNQPQHF; CDR3 DNA: TGTGCCAGCAGTCTAACAGGGGACAATCAGCCCCAGCATTTT
J gene: TRBJ1-5; V gene: TRBV4-3; clone size: -; CDR3 length: 18; D gene: -; CDR3 protein: CASSQDGPSRPSNQPQHF; CDR3 DNA: TGCGCCAGCAGCCAAGATGGTCCCAGCAGGCCTAGCAATCAGCCCCAGCATTTT
J gene: TRBJ2-7; V gene: TRBV28; clone size: -; CDR3 length: 13; D gene: -; CDR3 protein: CASSPPDRRGQYF; CDR3 DNA: TGTGCCAGCAGTCCCCCGGACAGACGCGGGCAGTACTTC
J gene: TRBJ2-7; V gene: TRBV20-1; clone size: -; CDR3 length: 14; D gene: -; CDR3 protein: CSARDPSGTYEQYF; CDR3 DNA: TGCAGTGCTAGAGATCCCTCGGGGACTTACGAGCAGTACTTC
J gene: TRBJ1-5; V gene: TRBV19; clone size: few; CDR3 length: 14; D gene: TRBD1; CDR3 protein: CASSDRDRGQPQHF; CDR3 DNA: TGTGCCAGTAGTGACCGGGACAGGGGCCAGCCCCAGCATTTT
J gene: TRBJ1-2; V gene: TRBV28; clone size: few; CDR3 length: 14; D gene: TRBD1; CDR3 protein: CASSFFGTGVGYTF; CDR3 DNA: TGTGCCAGCAGTTTTTTCGGGACAGGGGTTGGCTACACCTTC
J gene: TRBJ2-3; V gene: TRBV12-3/TRBV12-4; clone size: many; CDR3 length: 12; D gene: -; CDR3 protein: CASSFSPDTQYF; CDR3 DNA: TGTGCCAGCAGTTTCTCCCCAGATACGCAGTATTTT
J gene: TRBJ2-3; V gene: TRBV7-9; clone size: -; CDR3 length: 17; D gene: TRBD2; CDR3 protein: CASSPRTSGALADTQYF; CDR3 DNA: TGTGCCAGCAGCCCCCGGACTAGCGGGGCCCTGGCAGATACGCAGTATTTT
J gene: TRBJ2-7; V gene: TRBV11-2; clone size: few; CDR3 length: 12; D gene: -; CDR3 protein: CASSLGILEQYF; CDR3 DNA: TGTGCCAGCAGCTTAGGGATTCTCGAGCAGTACTTC
J gene: TRBJ2-3; V gene: TRBV6-1; clone size: few; CDR3 length: 16; D gene: TRBD1; CDR3 protein: CASSESGTGGWDTQYF; CDR3 DNA: TGTGCCAGCAGTGAATCCGGGACAGGGGGATGGGATACGCAGTATTTT
J gene: TRBJ2-5; V gene: TRBV5-1; clone size: many; CDR3 length: 14; D gene: TRBD2; CDR3 protein: CASSLGLARETQYF; CDR3 DNA: TGCGCCAGCAGCTTAGGACTAGCGAGGGAGACCCAGTACTTC
J gene: TRBJ2-2; V gene: TRBV7-2; clone size: -; CDR3 length: 17; D gene: -; CDR3 protein: CASSLVGATMNTGELFF; CDR3 DNA: TGTGCCAGCAGCTTAGTCGGAGCAACGATGAACACCGGGGAGCTGTTTTTT
J gene: TRBJ2-3; V gene: TRBV6-1; clone size: many; CDR3 length: 14; D gene: -; CDR3 protein: CASGKGNLPDTQYF; CDR3 DNA: TGTGCCAGCGGGAAGGGTAACTTACCAGATACGCAGTATTTT
J gene: TRBJ1-2; V gene: TRBV7-8; clone size: -; CDR3 length: 16; D gene: -; CDR3 protein: CASSPQGGLLNYGYTF; CDR3 DNA: TGTGCCAGCAGCCCCCAGGGAGGACTCCTAAACTATGGCTACACCTTC
J gene: TRBJ2-2; V gene: TRBV29-1; clone size: many; CDR3 length: 14; D gene: -; CDR3 protein: CSVDSGGNTGELFF; CDR3 DNA: TGCAGCGTTGATAGTGGGGGGAACACCGGGGAGCTGTTTTTT
J gene: TRBJ1-2; V gene: TRBV25-1; clone size: few; CDR3 length: 11; D gene: -; CDR3 protein: CASSETYGYTF; CDR3 DNA: TGTGCCAGCAGTGAAACCTATGGCTACACCTTC
J gene: TRBJ1-3; V gene: TRBV7-2; clone size: few; CDR3 length: 16; D gene: -; CDR3 protein: CASSRDSSISGNTIYF; CDR3 DNA: TGTGCCAGCAGCCGAGACTCTTCGATCTCTGGAAACACCATATATTTT